The rows below give T cell receptor beta chains drawn from one sample of a study of shared clonotypes between healthy human individuals. Only in-frame clones appear in the TCRdb table, and some are missing; sequencing was by immunoSEQ multiplex PCR. The sample has 2 million to 2.5 million clones; 95% are singletons. The sample was naive CD4+ T cells sorted from blood. All receptors come from a man aged 18-30 years in good health. Each CDR3 is given with its conserved first and last residue. Fields, in order: J gene, D gene, V gene, clone size, CDR3 DNA, CDR3 protein. The D gene is left open where the match is weak. Clone size appears in some rows only: once, few, many, or a class for an expanded clone.

TRBJ1-2,.,TRBV25-1,.,TGTGCCAGCAGTGAAGGAGGCCGAGACAACTATGGCTACACCTTC,CASSEGGRDNYGYTF
TRBJ1-6,.,TRBV5-4,.,TGTGCCAGCAGCTTGGGCAGTATAGCGAGCTCCTATAATTCACCCCTCCACTTT,CASSLGSIASSYNSPLHF
TRBJ2-7,TRBD2,TRBV5-8,once,TGTGCCAGCAGCTTGAAACCGGGACTAGCATGGTTTCGGTCCTACGAGCAGTACTTC,CASSLKPGLAWFRSYEQYF
TRBJ2-1,TRBD2,TRBV6-5,.,TGTGCCCCGCTAGCGGGAGCTCATGAGCAGTTCTTC,CAPLAGAHEQFF
TRBJ2-7,.,TRBV30,.,TGTGCCTGGAGTCCCCGGGCCCCGGAGGACGAGCAGTACTTC,CAWSPRAPEDEQYF
TRBJ2-3,.,TRBV27,once,TGTGCCAGCAGCCGGGACTCCCATAGCACAGATACGCAGTATTTT,CASSRDSHSTDTQYF
TRBJ1-1,TRBD1,TRBV7-6,.,TGTGCCAGCAGCTCCTACAGGGGGCGGGGTGAAGCTTTCTTT,CASSSYRGRGEAFF
TRBJ1-1,.,TRBV30,once,TGTGCCTGGAGTGTCCGCCTAAACATTGAAGCTTTCTTT,CAWSVRLNIEAFF
TRBJ2-7,.,TRBV6-1,.,TGTGCCAGCGAGTATTGGCCCTACGAGCAGTACTTC,CASEYWPYEQYF
TRBJ1-5,.,TRBV28,.,TGTGCCAGCAGTTCGACCCATAGCAATCAGCCCCAGCATTTT,CASSSTHSNQPQHF
TRBJ1-4,.,TRBV10-3,.,TGTGCCATCAGTGAAAGGAGGGCGTCAACTAATGAAAAACTGTTTTTT,CAISERRASTNEKLFF
TRBJ2-7,.,TRBV6-5,.,TGTGCCAGCAGTGAGCCTCAAGGGTCCTACGAGCAGTACTTC,CASSEPQGSYEQYF
TRBJ2-5,.,TRBV6-1,.,TGTGCCAGCAGTGAAGATAATGGGTTGGAGACCCAGTACTTC,CASSEDNGLETQYF
TRBJ1-2,.,TRBV6-6,.,TGTGCCAGCAGTTACCCACGGGGGGTGGACTATGGCTACACCTTC,CASSYPRGVDYGYTF
TRBJ2-7,TRBD2,TRBV4-1,.,TGCGCCAGCAGCCAGGGTTCCAGCGGGGGGCCCTACGAGCAGTACTTC,CASSQGSSGGPYEQYF
TRBJ2-7,.,TRBV18,.,TGTGCCAGCTCACCACAGGGAGGCGAGCAGTACTTC,CASSPQGGEQYF
TRBJ2-3,.,TRBV5-8,.,TGTGCCAGCAGCTTGGCAGTCTCAGGGAGGGATACGCAGTATTTT,CASSLAVSGRDTQYF
TRBJ1-6,.,TRBV7-9,once,TGTGCCAGCAGTCCCCGGATTAATTCACCCCTCCACTTT,CASSPRINSPLHF
TRBJ2-7,TRBD1,TRBV25-1,.,TGTGCCAGCACTAGAACAGGGGGAAGCGGCGAGCAGTACTTC,CASTRTGGSGEQYF
TRBJ2-1,.,TRBV10-1,.,TGCGCCAGCAACACCCGTCCGGGACATGAGCAGTTCTTC,CASNTRPGHEQFF
TRBJ1-3,.,TRBV15,.,TGTGCCACCACCCAACAGGGCAGAGGCTCTGGAAACACCATATATTTT,CATTQQGRGSGNTIYF
TRBJ2-7,.,TRBV7-9,.,TGTGCCAGCAGCTCCACAGGGTTCTCCTACGAGCAGTACTTC,CASSSTGFSYEQYF
TRBJ1-2,TRBD1,TRBV18,few,TGTGCCAGCTCACCGGACAGGGACTATGGCTACACCTTC,CASSPDRDYGYTF
TRBJ1-1,.,TRBV5-1,.,TGCGCCAGCAGCTTGGAAGCGTGGAACACTGAAGCTTTCTTT,CASSLEAWNTEAFF
TRBJ2-7,TRBD1,TRBV6-5,.,TGTGCCAGCACCTTAGGGGCAGGGGGTTCCTACGAGCAGTACTTC,CASTLGAGGSYEQYF
TRBJ1-6,.,TRBV6-5,.,TGTGCCAGCAGTCGGGGAAAGGGGATGGGCTCACCCCTCCACTTT,CASSRGKGMGSPLHF
TRBJ2-6,.,TRBV27,.,TGTGCCAGCAGCCATCAGGGTTCTGGGGCCAACGTCCTGACTTTC,CASSHQGSGANVLTF
TRBJ2-7,.,TRBV30,few,TGTGCCTGGAGTATGCCGGGAGTATCCTACGAGCAGTACTTC,CAWSMPGVSYEQYF
TRBJ1-2,.,TRBV6-1,.,TGTGCCAGCAGGGGATTAAGGGCGATGTACTATGGCTACACCTTC,CASRGLRAMYYGYTF
TRBJ2-2,.,TRBV9,.,TGTGCCAGCAGCGTAGACGGGGAGCTGTTTTTT,CASSVDGELFF
TRBJ1-2,TRBD1,TRBV6-5,.,TGTGCCAGCAGTTATTCGGACAGGGAGGCTAACTATGGCTACACCTTC,CASSYSDREANYGYTF
TRBJ2-3,TRBD2,TRBV6-5,.,TGTGCCAGCAGTAGCGGGAGTAGAAAGGATACGCAGTATTTT,CASSSGSRKDTQYF
TRBJ1-1,.,TRBV4-1,.,TGCGCCAGCAGCCCCCTTCCGGACACTTGGAACACTGAAGCTTTCTTT,CASSPLPDTWNTEAFF
TRBJ2-7,.,TRBV5-1,.,TGCGCCAGCCGGGTGGGACCCTCATCCTACGAGCAGTACTTC,CASRVGPSSYEQYF
TRBJ1-1,.,TRBV6-5,once,TGTGCCAGCAGAACCAACAGGGTGATGAACACTGAAGCTTTCTTT,CASRTNRVMNTEAFF
TRBJ2-2,.,TRBV11-2,.,TGTGCCAGCAGCTTCCTTACCGGGGAGCTGTTTTTT,CASSFLTGELFF
TRBJ2-1,.,TRBV6-6,.,TGTGCCAGTCAAGGGGGGTTGTCGATGGGTGAGCAGTTCTTC,CASQGGLSMGEQFF
TRBJ2-7,TRBD1,TRBV27,.,TGTGCCAGCAGAGCCGGGACAGGGTTCTACGAGCAGTACTTC,CASRAGTGFYEQYF
TRBJ2-7,TRBD1,TRBV7-2,.,TGTGCCAGCAGCAGAACCGGGACAGGGGGCTTCTACGAGCAGTACTTC,CASSRTGTGGFYEQYF
TRBJ2-1,TRBD2,TRBV4-3,.,TGCGCCAGCAGCCAAGCCCATGGACTAGCGGGGATTGGTGAGCAGTTCTTC,CASSQAHGLAGIGEQFF
TRBJ2-7,TRBD1,TRBV5-4,.,TGTGCCAGCAGTCAGGACAGGGACCACTACGAGCAGTACTTC,CASSQDRDHYEQYF
TRBJ2-5,TRBD2,TRBV2,.,TGTGCCAGCAGACCCAGTTTAGCGGGGGGGCCATGGGAGACCCAGTACTTC,CASRPSLAGGPWETQYF
TRBJ1-1,.,TRBV30,.,TGTGCCTGGGCACAGAGCACTGAAGCTTTCTTT,CAWAQSTEAFF
TRBJ1-3,.,TRBV5-4,.,TGTGCCAGCACCAAGGGCCGGGACTCTGGAAACACCATATATTTT,CASTKGRDSGNTIYF
TRBJ2-7,.,TRBV28,once,TGTGCCAGCAGCCTCCCAGGCAGAAGCTCCTACGAGCAGTACTTC,CASSLPGRSSYEQYF